These 6 T cell receptor beta chains came from one sample sequenced in a study of cytomegalovirus exposure and HLA in healthy donors. Use of 60 Vbeta and 13 Jbeta primers characterized the PCR. Produced via immunoSEQ multiplex PCR; TCRdb's table is partial and in-frame only. The table records around 110,000 clones, about four fifths of them present only once. The sample comprised PBMCs. These receptors all come from a woman between 45 and 65 years old in good health and CMV-seropositive.

This clone appeared a few times. The rearrangement links TRBV6-1 to TRBJ2-5, with TRBD1 identical over 9 bases. Trimming at V came to 7 bases and at J to 4 bases, leaving 10 bases not matched to a gene. This CDR3 contains 15 residues. Germline loops: CDR1 MNHNS, CDR2 SASEGT. The CDR3 protein is CASTSGQGIIETQYF. The CDR3 DNA follows: TGTGCCAGCACATCAGGACAGGGGATTATAGAGACCCAGTACTTC.

In its sample, this clone was seen a few times. This chain links TRBV6-5 with TRBJ2-1, with 8 bases aligning to TRBD2. This CDR3 comprises 14 residues. With 6 bases clipped from V and 2 bases from J, the junction kept 3 bases outside the gene matches. Germline V gene data show CDR1 as MNHEY and CDR2 as SVGAGI. The CDR3 reads CASSPGGAYNEQFF. The CDR3 bases are TGTGCCAGCAGCCCGGGGGGGGCCTACAATGAGCAGTTCTTC.

The chain links TRBV15 to TRBJ1-4, with D possibly matching TRBD1 (5 bases). V lost 3 bases to trimming and J lost 6 bases, with 14 bases between them. The CDR3 consists of 15 residues. CDR1 and CDR2 from the germline V gene are LNHNV and YYDKDF (reference sequence). CDR3 DNA sequence: TGTGCCACCAGCAGGACAGTGGGGTTATATGAAAAACTGTTTTTT. Its protein is CATSRTVGLYEKLFF. The full variable domain, rest sourced from reference TRBV15 and TRBJ1-4, is DAMVIQNPRYQVTQFGKPVTLSCSQTLNHNVMYWYQQKSSQAPKLLFHYYDKDFNNEADTPDNFQSRRPNTSFCFLDIRSPGLGDTAMYLCATSRTVGLYEKLFFGSGTQLSVL.

In regard to this clone: Distinct nucleotide sequences in the sample also encode this CDR3. The rearrangement joins TRBV5-1 to TRBJ2-5, with 10 bases lining up with TRBD2. CDR3 length: 14 residues. J was trimmed by 2 bases and V by 2 bases; bases with no gene match: 0. Germline CDR1 and CDR2: SGHRS and YFSETQ. CDR3 protein: CASSLAGGQETQYF. The CDR3 DNA is TGCGCCAGCAGCTTAGCGGGGGGGCAAGAGACCCAGTACTTC.

The chain recombines TRBV10-2 with TRBJ2-4; no clear D. V was clipped by 10 bases and J by 0 bases, with 10 bases between them. Germline CDR1 reads WSHSY; CDR2 reads SAAADI. CDR3 length: 13 residues. The CDR3 sequence is CATFSLAKNIQYF. For the CDR3, the DNA is TGCGCCACGTTTAGTCTAGCCAAAAACATTCAGTACTTC.

The CDR3 reads CATSREVAGSGNTIYF. The CDR3 DNA sequence: TGTGCCACCAGCAGAGAGGTTGCGGGATCCGGAAACACCATATATTTT. The chain uses TRBV15 and TRBJ1-3; D is unresolved. The CDR3 is 16 amino acids. Trimming took 0 bases from V and 4 from J, leaving 13 bases between them. Germline V gives CDR1 LNHNV, CDR2 YYDKDF (reference sequence).